This TCR beta chain was retrieved from a study of T cell repertoires in cytomegalovirus infection. As for the study in general: Recently described HLA-C-restricted plus well-studied HLA-B-restricted CMV epitopes were used.

From the reads, TCRdb called clonotypes with MiXCR, one entry per CDR3 protein. The repertoire includes hundreds of thousands of distinct CDR3 sequences, around a third of them detected once, and 15% to 20% sits in the top ten. Germline CDR1 reads KGHDR; CDR2 reads SFDVKD. The CDR3 has 12 amino acids. The germline V and J ends were trimmed by 5 bases and 7 bases, with 8 bases remaining between them. Points on this clonotype: As yet, its antigen is unknown.

The sequencing used cultured PBMCs, collected from culture after CMV antigen stimulation. The TCR originated in a human donor in good health (CMV status not recorded). Some clones in this sample may be carry-over from other donors' samples. V and J are TRBV24-1 and TRBJ1-5, with no clear D. CDR3 bases: TGTGCCACCAGTGCGGGCGGCCAGCCCCAGCATTTT. Translating gives CATSAGGQPQHF.